The source of this T cell receptor beta chain is a study of CD8 T cells in Susac syndrome. The CDR3 consists of 12 residues. CDR1 DFQATT and CDR2 SNEGSKA come from the germline V gene (reference sequence). Trimming pared 4 bases from V and 3 bases from J, leaving 10 bases between. In blood CD8+ and CD4+ T cells, TCR beta underwent sequencing. Negative isolation yielded CD4+ and CD8+ T cells, and FACS enriched TEMRA cells. Random-hexamer reverse transcription was applied to about 0.45 to 1 ug RNA. The authors amplified TCR beta CDR3 across 54 Vbeta and 13 Jbeta using immunoSEQ multiplex PCR. TCRdb reprocessed the immunoSEQ multiplex PCR reads via MiXCR and lists one record per CDR3 protein. The profile shows over 130,000 distinct CDR3 sequences, just under 95% of them singletons.

The V call is TRBV20-1, the J call TRBJ2-7; D might be TRBD1 (6 bases). Sequenced material: CD4+ T cells from PBMCs. The sequence was obtained from a human donor with Susac syndrome. This chain's CDR3 is CSATPDSYEQYF. Written as DNA, the CDR3 is TGCAGTGCTACCCCGGACAGCTACGAGCAGTACTTC.